This TCR beta chain came from a study of shared clonotypes between healthy human individuals. In the study overall: Ranging from 18 to 49 in age, donors were a couple of women and a few men. CD4 naive and memory got three plates each, CD8 naive two, CD8 memory one. Regarding the study as a whole: With four donors compared, about 5% of naive CD4 clonotypes were shared.

There are 15 residues in the CDR3. Per germline, CDR1 MDHEN and CDR2 SYDVKM. The V end lost 8 bases, the J end lost 0 bases, and 17 bases lay between the germline ends. Only in-frame clones appear in the TCRdb table, and some are missing; sequencing was by immunoSEQ multiplex PCR. This sample has about 870,000 clones, with 92% found just once. It was CD45RO-negative cells, positively selected for CCR7, that made up naive CD8 cells, with terminally differentiated effector memory CD45RA+ cells excluded. The donors were adults (healthy and HIV-negative) with no recent acute infections or vaccinations. Comments on this clone: Antigen specificity is unknown.

The TCR was taken from a man aged 25-45 years in good health. The rearrangement joins TRBV28 to TRBJ2-7, with D possibly being TRBD1 or TRBD2 (6 bases each). Sequencing was carried out using naive CD8+ T cells sorted from blood. The CDR3 reads CASEGGLEGSYEQYF. The CDR3 DNA is TGTGCCAGCGAAGGGGGACTTGAAGGCTCCTACGAGCAGTACTTC.